The 8 T cell receptor beta chains reported below all come from one sample, sequenced in a study of blood T cell repertoires in COVID-19. TCRdb keeps only in-frame clones here, not all; method: immunoSEQ multiplex PCR. Of a few hundred thousand clones listed, around 84% are singletons. The sequenced material came from peripheral blood. Receptors originate from a woman aged 40 to 50 who had recovered from COVID-19.

This clone was seen just once. V is TRBV7-9 and J is TRBJ2-7, with D perhaps matching TRBD2 (5 bases). This CDR3 contains 12 residues. CDR1 SEHNR and CDR2 FQNEAQ come from the germline V gene (reference sequence). V lost 5 bases and J 4 bases, leaving 9 bases between the germline ends. The CDR3 sequence is CASSPTGYEQYF. The CDR3 DNA sequence: TGTGCCAGCAGCCCTACGGGATACGAGCAGTACTTC. Supplemented by reference TRBV7-9 and TRBJ2-7, the full variable domain reads DTGVSQNPRHKITKRGQNVTFRCDPISEHNRLYWYRQTLGQGPEFLTYFQNEAQLEKSRLLSDRFSAERPKGSFSTLEIQRTEQGDSAMYLCASSPTGYEQYFGPGTRLTVT.

The J gene is TRBJ2-5, the V gene TRBV7-2, with TRBD1 identical over 8 bases. Germline trimming cut 2 bases from V and 1 base from J; bases unmatched to any gene: 12. The CDR3 consists of 18 residues. CDR1 and CDR2 (germline): SGHTA, FQGNSA. In DNA, the CDR3 is TGTGCCAGCAGCTTAAGTGCAGGGGGCGCGTCGGGCCAAGAGACCCAGTACTTC. Amino acids: CASSLSAGGASGQETQYF.

V usage is TRBV30 and J usage is TRBJ1-6, with TRBD1 matching over 11 bases. In germline, CDR1 is GTSNPN, CDR2 SVGIG (reference sequence). This CDR3 comprises 13 residues. J was trimmed by 9 bases and V by 5 bases; bases with no gene match: 3. The chain's CDR3 is CAWAGQGVSPLHF. CDR3 in DNA: TGTGCCTGGGCGGGACAGGGGGTTTCACCCCTCCACTTT.

The chain employs TRBV27 and TRBJ2-1; 9 bases line up with TRBD2. The CDR3 contains 16 residues. The V gene's germline CDR1 is MNHEY and CDR2 SMNVEV (reference sequence). V trimming: 3 bases; J trimming: 8 bases; junction bases outside the gene matches: 11. The CDR3 sequence: CASSFSRRGGLDEQFF. CDR3 in DNA: TGTGCCAGCAGTTTCTCTCGGCGGGGGGGCTTGGATGAGCAGTTCTTC.

This clone showed up just once. This rearrangement joins TRBV7-3 to TRBJ2-1; 9 bases map to TRBD1. J lost 8 bases, V lost 6 bases, and 14 bases had no gene match. The germline V gene has CDR1 SGHTA and CDR2 FQGTGA. The CDR3 runs 16 residues. The CDR3 DNA is TGTGCCAGCAGTCAAGGGCCGGGACAGGGTATCCATGAGCAGTTCTTC. Translating it yields CASSQGPGQGIHEQFF. Variable domain in full (rest from reference TRBV7-3 and TRBJ2-1): GAGVSQTPSNKVTEKGKYVELRCDPISGHTALYWYRQSLGQGPEFLIYFQGTGAADDSGLPNDRFFAVRPEGSVSTLKIQRTERGDSAVYLCASSQGPGQGIHEQFFGPGTRLTVL.

In nucleotides, the CDR3 is TGTGCCAGCAGCTTGGACAGGGTTCAGCCCCAGCATTTT. Encoded protein: CASSLDRVQPQHF. The V call is TRBV5-5, the J call TRBJ1-5, with a weak D call TRBD1 (6 bases). V was cut by 0 bases and J by 6 bases, with 7 bases left in between. The CDR3 runs 13 residues. Germline CDR1 reads SGHKS; CDR2 reads YYEKEE (reference sequence). Full variable domain (outside the CDR3, taken from reference TRBV5-5 and TRBJ1-5): DAGVTQSPTHLIKTRGQQVTLRCSPISGHKSVSWYQQVLGQGPQFIFQYYEKEERGRGNFPDRFSARQFPNYSSELNVNALLLGDSALYLCASSLDRVQPQHFGDGTRLSIL.

This chain joins TRBV7-8 and TRBJ2-1; tentatively, D is TRBD1 (6 bases). The V end was cut by 5 bases, the J end by 4 bases, with 18 bases between. Per germline, CDR1 SGHVS and CDR2 FQNEAQ. The CDR3 extends over 16 amino acids. The CDR3 region has the DNA TGTGCCAGCAGCGGACACCGGGACACTAGATACAATGAGCAGTTCTTC. Protein sequence: CASSGHRDTRYNEQFF.

V is TRBV9 and J is TRBJ2-5, with D maybe TRBD1 (5 bases). This CDR3 spans 15 amino acids. Germline V gene lookup returns CDR1 SGDLS and CDR2 YYNGEE. The V end was cut by 0 bases, the J end by 1 base, with 10 bases between. The CDR3 is CASSVVGAAQETQYF. In nucleotides, the CDR3 is TGTGCCAGCAGCGTAGTAGGGGCAGCCCAAGAGACCCAGTACTTC. The full variable domain, rest sourced from reference TRBV9 and TRBJ2-5, is DSGVTQTPKHLITATGQRVTLRCSPRSGDLSVYWYQQSLDQGLQFLIQYYNGEERAKGNILERFSAQQFPDLHSELNLSSLELGDSALYFCASSVVGAAQETQYFGPGTRLLVL.